This note documents a single T cell receptor (beta chain) sequence. The sample belongs to a study of blood T cell repertoires in COVID-19. Study at large: T cells, B-cell-depleted T cells, or PBMCs supplied cDNA or gDNA.

The method was immunoSEQ multiplex PCR; TCRdb's version includes in-frame clones alone and lacks a portion of them. Of approximately 61,000 clones detected, over 80% appear once; the ten largest clones hold about 5.3%. Germline lookup yields CDR1 SEHNR and CDR2 FQNEAQ (reference sequence). CDR3 size: 15 residues. V lost 1 base and J 1 base, leaving 11 bases between the germline ends. Sequenced input: peripheral blood. The clonotype comes from a man between 65 and 79 years old with acute or convalescent COVID-19. The chain carries TRBV7-9 and TRBJ2-7; weak D call: TRBD1 (5 bases). The CDR3 DNA sequence: TGTGCCAGCAGCTTAGGACAGAGGATATCCTACGAGCAGTACTTC. This translates into CASSLGQRISYEQYF.